This entry describes one T cell receptor beta chain. There is no known antigen for this receptor. Base-call qualities are not available, and no considerably larger clone is one nucleotide away. Profiling of TCR beta VDJ combinations and CDR3 sequences used genomic DNA as the template. An Illumina HiSeq 2000 was the platform used for TCR repertoire sequencing. The original pipeline was this. TRBV/TRBJ rearrangement plots, CDR3 size and DJ length profiles, and Simpson's diversity index were used to evaluate the repertoires. The most abundant DNA sequence in the deep sequencing data was defined as the immunodominant clone. CDR3 amino acid sequences were checked for sharing across subjects and were also compared against the VDJdb database and published repertoires. Starting from the raw public reads, TCRdb applied fastp trimming at Q25, assembled clones with MiXCR and retained in-frame beta chains. Duplicate CDR3 protein sequences are folded into a single record with the most common DNA and genes. TCRdb's processing, not the authors' own work, is the source of the V and J calls. The sample has under 200,000 distinct CDR3 sequences on record, around 47% of them singletons. The ten largest clones represent approximately 9.7% of the sample.

This sample is part of a study of CD8+CD57+ T cells in acquired aplastic anemia (dated by TCRdb to the late 2010s). For context, the study as a whole: DNA extracted from sorted CD4+ and CD8+ cells had a mean of about 3.3 ug, with a range of roughly 0.2 to 27.4 ug. CD8+CD57+ expansion was defined as frequency above the mean frequency observed in healthy subjects. Study-level results and caveats: No significant difference in CD8+ Simpson's diversity was found between patients and healthy controls (P=0.060). Around 31 CD8+ CDR3 sequences were shared between patients and controls but appeared highly expressed in patients and within their immunodominant clones.

Spanning cysteine to phenylalanine, the CDR3 consists of 13 amino acids. Only the CDR3 DNA is retained, 39 bases long and in frame from the first base. V is pruned by 11 bases and J by 7 bases, leaving 11 bases of the junction without a gene match. Looking up the germline V gene (reference sequence) yields CDR1 LNHDA and CDR2 SQIVND. Flow cytometry had shown CD8+CD57+ cell expansion in the patients selected for sequencing. Every patient had severe acquired aplastic anemia, diagnosed using the International Study of Aplastic Anemia and Agranulocytosis and Camitta criteria. No patient had received any therapy when blood was sampled. In the study, sorted CD4+ and CD8+ blood T cells from patients with severe aplastic anemia and from healthy subjects underwent deep sequencing of TCR repertoires. Patients were enrolled in the USA under clinicaltrials.gov protocols 00001620, 01623167, 00001397, 00071045, 00081523 and 00961064. Ficoll-Paque density gradient centrifugation was used to isolate peripheral blood mononuclear cells. Before DNA extraction, CD4+ and CD8+ T cells were sorted with FACS or magnetic beads.

The V and J genes are TRBV19 and TRBJ1-1; TRBD1 aligns with 9 central bases. This sequence was found in a human donor with aplastic anemia. The source material was sorted CD4+, CD8+, or CD8+CD57+ T cells (not recorded which) from PBMCs. For the CDR3, the sequence is CAWSYRGPGEAFF. The DNA reads as follows: TGTGCCTGGAGTTACAGGGGGCCGGGTGAAGCTTTCTTT.